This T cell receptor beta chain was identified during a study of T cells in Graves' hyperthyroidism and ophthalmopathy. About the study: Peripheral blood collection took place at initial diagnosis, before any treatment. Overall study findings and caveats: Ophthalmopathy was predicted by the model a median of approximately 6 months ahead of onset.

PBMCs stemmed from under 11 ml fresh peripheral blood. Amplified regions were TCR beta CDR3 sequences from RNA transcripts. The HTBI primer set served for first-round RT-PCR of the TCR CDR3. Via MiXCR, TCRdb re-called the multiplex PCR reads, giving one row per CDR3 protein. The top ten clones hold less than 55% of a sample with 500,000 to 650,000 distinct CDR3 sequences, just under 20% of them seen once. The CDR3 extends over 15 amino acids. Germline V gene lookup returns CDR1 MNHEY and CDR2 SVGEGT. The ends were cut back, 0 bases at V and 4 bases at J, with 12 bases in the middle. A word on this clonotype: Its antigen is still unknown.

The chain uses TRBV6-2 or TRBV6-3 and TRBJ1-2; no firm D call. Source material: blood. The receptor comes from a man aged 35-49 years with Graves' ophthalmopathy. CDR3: CASSYSRRSSYGYTF. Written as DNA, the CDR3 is TGTGCCAGCAGTTACTCGAGGCGGAGCAGCTATGGCTACACCTTC.